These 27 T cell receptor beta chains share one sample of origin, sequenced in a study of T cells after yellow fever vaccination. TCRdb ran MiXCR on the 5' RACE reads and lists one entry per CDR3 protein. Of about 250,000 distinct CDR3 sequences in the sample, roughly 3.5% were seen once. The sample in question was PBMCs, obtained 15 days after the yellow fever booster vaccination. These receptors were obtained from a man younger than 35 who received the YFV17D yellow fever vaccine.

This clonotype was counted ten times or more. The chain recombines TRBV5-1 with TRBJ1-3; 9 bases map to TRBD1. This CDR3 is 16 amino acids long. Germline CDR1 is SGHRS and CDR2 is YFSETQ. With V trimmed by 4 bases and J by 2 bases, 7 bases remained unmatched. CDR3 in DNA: TGCGCCAGCAGCCATGGACAGGGGACGACTGGAAACACCATATATTTT. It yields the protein CASSHGQGTTGNTIYF.

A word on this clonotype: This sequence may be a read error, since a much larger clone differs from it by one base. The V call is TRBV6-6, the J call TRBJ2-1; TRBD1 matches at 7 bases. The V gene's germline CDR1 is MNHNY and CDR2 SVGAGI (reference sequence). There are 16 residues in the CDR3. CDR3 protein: CASSYGFRGSYDEQFF. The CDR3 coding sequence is TGTGCCAGCAGTTACGGTTTCAGGGGGTCCTACGATGAGCAGTTCTTC.

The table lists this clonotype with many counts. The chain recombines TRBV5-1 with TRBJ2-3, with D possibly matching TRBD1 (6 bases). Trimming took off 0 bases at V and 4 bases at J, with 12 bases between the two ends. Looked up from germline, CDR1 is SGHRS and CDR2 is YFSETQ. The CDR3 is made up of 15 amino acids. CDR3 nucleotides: TGCGCCAGCAGCTTGGATGGGGGCGTCGCAGATACGCAGTATTTT. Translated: CASSLDGGVADTQYF. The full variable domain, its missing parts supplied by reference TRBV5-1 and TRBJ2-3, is KAGVTQTPRYLIKTRGQQVTLSCSPISGHRSVSWYQQTPGQGLQFLFEYFSETQRNKGNFPGRFSGRQFSNSRSEMNVSTLELGDSALYLCASSLDGGVADTQYFGPGTRLTVL.

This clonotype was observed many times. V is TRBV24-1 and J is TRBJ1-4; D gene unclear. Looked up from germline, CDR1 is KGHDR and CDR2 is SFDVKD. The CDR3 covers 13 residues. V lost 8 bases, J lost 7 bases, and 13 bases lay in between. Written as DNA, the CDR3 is TGTGCCACCAAAGGAGCCGATAGTGAAAAACTGTTTTTT. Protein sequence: CATKGADSEKLFF.

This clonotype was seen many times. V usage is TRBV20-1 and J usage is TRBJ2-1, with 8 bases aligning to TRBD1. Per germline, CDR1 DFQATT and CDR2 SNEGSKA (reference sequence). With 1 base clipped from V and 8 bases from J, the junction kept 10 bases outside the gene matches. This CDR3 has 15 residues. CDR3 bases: TGCAGTGCTAGAGCCCAGGGGGCTATGTTGGATGAGCAGTTCTTC. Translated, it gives CSARAQGAMLDEQFF.

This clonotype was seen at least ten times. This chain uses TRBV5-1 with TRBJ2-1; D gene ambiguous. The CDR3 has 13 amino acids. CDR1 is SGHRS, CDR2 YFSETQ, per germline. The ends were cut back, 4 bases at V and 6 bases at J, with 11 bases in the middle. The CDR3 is CASSLGSPNEQFF. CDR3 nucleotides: TGCGCCAGCAGCCTCGGTTCCCCCAATGAGCAGTTCTTC.

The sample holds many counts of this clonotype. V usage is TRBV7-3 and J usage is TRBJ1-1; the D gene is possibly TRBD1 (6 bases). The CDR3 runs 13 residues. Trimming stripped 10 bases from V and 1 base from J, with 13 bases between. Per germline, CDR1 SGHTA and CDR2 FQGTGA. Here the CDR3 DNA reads TGTGCCACCGCCCGGACAGCGAACACTGAAGCTTTCTTT. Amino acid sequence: CATARTANTEAFF.

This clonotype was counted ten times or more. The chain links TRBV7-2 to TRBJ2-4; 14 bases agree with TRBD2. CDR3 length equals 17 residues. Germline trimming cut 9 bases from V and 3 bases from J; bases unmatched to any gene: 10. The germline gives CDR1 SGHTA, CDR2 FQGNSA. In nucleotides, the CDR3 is TGTGCCAGTCTGGGACTAGCGGGGGTGTTGGTCAAAAACATTCAGTACTTC. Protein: CASLGLAGVLVKNIQYF.

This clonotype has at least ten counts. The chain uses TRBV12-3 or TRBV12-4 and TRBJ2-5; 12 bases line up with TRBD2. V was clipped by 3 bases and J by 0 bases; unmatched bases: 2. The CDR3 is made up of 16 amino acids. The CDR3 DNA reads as TGTGCCAGCAGTTTGCCTAGCGGGGGGGACCAAGAGACCCAGTACTTC. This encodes CASSLPSGGDQETQYF.

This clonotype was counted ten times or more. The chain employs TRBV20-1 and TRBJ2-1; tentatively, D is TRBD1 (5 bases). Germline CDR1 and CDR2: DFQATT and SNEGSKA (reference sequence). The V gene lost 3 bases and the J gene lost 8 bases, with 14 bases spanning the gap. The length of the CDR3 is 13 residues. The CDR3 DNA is TGCAGTGCTAGTAGCCAGGGAAAAGATGAGCAGTTCTTC. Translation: CSASSQGKDEQFF.

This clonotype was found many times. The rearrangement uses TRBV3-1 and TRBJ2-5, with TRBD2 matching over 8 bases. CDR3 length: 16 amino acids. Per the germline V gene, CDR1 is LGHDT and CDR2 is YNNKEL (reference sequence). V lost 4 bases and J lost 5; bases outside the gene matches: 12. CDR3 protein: CASSPLGTGGPETQYF. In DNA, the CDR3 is TGTGCCAGCAGCCCCCTCGGTACGGGGGGGCCGGAGACCCAGTACTTC.

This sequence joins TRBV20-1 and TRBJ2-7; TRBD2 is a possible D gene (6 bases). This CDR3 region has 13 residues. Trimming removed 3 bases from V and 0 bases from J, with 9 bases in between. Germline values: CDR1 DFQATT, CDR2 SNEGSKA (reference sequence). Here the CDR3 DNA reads TGCAGTGCTAGCGGGGGAACCTCCTACGAGCAGTACGTC. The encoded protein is CSASGGTSYEQYV.

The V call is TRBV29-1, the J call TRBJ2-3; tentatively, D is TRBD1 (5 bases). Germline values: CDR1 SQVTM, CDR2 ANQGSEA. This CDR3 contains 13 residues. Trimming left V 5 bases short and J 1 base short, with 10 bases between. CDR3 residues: CSVTEGGTDTQYF. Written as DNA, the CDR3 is TGCAGCGTTACAGAAGGGGGCACAGATACGCAGTATTTT.

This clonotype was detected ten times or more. CDR3 amino acids: CASSGSVAGGKTQYF. For the CDR3, the DNA is TGTGCCAGCAGTGGATCTGTAGCGGGGGGGAAGACCCAGTACTTC. The chain employs TRBV6-1 and TRBJ2-5; 11 bases align to TRBD2. CDR3 length: 15 amino acids. V lost 4 bases, J lost 6 bases, and 7 bases stayed unmatched. Looked up from germline, CDR1 is MNHNS and CDR2 is SASEGT.

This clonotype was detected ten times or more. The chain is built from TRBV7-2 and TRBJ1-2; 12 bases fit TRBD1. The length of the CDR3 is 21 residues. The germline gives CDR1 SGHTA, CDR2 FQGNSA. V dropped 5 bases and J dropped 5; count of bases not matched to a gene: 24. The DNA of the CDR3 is TGTGCCAGCAGCCCCTATCAAAAAATCCGGGACAGGGGGCGAGTTGAATATGGCTACACCTTC. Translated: CASSPYQKIRDRGRVEYGYTF.

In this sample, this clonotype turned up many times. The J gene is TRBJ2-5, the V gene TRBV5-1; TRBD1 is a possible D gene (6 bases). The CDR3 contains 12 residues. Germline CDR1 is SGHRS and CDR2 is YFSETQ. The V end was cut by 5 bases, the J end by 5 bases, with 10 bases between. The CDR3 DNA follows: TGCGCCAGCAGTGGGACACTTGAGACCCAGTACTTC. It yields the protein CASSGTLETQYF.

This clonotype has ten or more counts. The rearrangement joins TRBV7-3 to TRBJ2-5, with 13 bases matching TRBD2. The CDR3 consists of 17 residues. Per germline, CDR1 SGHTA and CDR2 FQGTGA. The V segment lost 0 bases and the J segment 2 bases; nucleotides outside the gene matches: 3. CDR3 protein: CASSLTRTSGGQETQYF. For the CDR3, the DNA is TGTGCCAGCAGCTTAACCAGGACTAGCGGGGGACAAGAGACCCAGTACTTC.

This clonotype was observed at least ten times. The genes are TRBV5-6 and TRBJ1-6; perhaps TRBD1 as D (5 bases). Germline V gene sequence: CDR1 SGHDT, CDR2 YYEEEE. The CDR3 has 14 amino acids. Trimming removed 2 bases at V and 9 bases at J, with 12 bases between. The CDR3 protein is CASSLEGAGSPLHF. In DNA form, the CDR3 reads TGTGCCAGCAGCTTAGAAGGGGCTGGTTCACCCCTCCACTTT.

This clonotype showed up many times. CDR3 in amino acids: CASSTQGGSTEAFF. The CDR3 nucleotides read TGCGCCAGCAGCACACAGGGGGGGTCCACTGAAGCTTTCTTT. The genes are TRBV5-1 and TRBJ1-1; TRBD1 matches 8 bases. CDR3 size: 14 residues. J was trimmed by 4 bases and V by 4 bases; bases with no gene match: 6. Germline V gene lookup returns CDR1 SGHRS and CDR2 YFSETQ.

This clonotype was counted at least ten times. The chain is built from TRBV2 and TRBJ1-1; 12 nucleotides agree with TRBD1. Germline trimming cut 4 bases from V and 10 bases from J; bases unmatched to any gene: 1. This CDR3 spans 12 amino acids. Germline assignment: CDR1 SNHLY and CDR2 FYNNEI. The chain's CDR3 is CASSGDRGPAFF. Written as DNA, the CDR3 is TGTGCCAGCAGTGGGGACAGGGGGCCAGCTTTCTTT.

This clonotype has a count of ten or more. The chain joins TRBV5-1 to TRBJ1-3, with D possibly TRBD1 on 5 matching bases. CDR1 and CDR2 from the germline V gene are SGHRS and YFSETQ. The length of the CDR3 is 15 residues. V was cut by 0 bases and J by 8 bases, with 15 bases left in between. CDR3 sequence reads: CASSLDGPGKDTIYF. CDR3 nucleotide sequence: TGCGCCAGCAGCTTGGATGGCCCAGGGAAGGACACCATATATTTT.

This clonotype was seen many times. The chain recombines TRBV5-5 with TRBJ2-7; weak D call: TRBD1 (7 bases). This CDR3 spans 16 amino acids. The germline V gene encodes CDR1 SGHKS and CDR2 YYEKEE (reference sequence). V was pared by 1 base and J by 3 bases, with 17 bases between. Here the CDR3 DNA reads TGTGCCAGCAGCTTGAGCGTCAGGGGGGACGTCTACGAGCAGTACGTC. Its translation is CASSLSVRGDVYEQYV.

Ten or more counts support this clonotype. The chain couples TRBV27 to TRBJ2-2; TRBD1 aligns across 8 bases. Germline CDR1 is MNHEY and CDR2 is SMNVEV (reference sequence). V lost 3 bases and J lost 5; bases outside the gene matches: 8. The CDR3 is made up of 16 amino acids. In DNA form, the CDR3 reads TGTGCCAGCAGTTTGTCCCCCGGACAGGGAACCGGGGAGCTGTTTTTT. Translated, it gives CASSLSPGQGTGELFF.

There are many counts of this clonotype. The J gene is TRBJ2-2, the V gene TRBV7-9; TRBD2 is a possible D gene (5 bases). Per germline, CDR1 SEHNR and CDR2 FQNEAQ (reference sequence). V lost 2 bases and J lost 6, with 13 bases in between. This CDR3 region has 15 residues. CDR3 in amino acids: CASSLPQLGPGELFF. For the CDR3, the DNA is TGTGCCAGCAGCTTACCCCAACTAGGCCCCGGGGAGCTGTTTTTT. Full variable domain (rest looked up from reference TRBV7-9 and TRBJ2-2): DTGVSQNPRHKITKRGQNVTFRCDPISEHNRLYWYRQTLGQGPEFLTYFQNEAQLEKSRLLSDRFSAERPKGSFSTLEIQRTEQGDSAMYLCASSLPQLGPGELFFGEGSRLTVL.

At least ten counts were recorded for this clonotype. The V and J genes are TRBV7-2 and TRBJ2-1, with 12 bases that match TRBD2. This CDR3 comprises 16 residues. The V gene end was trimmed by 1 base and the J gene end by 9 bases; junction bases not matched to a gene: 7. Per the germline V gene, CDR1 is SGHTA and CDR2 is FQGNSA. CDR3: CASSLVPSGGAGEQFF. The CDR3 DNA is TGTGCCAGCAGCTTAGTTCCTAGCGGGGGGGCGGGTGAGCAGTTCTTC.

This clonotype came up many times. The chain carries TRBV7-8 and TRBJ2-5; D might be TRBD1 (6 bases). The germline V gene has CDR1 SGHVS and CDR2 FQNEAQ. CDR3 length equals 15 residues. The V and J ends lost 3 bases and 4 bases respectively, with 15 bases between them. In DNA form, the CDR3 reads TGTGCCAGCAGCTTGCCGGGCCTCAGGGGAGAGACCCAGTACTTC. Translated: CASSLPGLRGETQYF.

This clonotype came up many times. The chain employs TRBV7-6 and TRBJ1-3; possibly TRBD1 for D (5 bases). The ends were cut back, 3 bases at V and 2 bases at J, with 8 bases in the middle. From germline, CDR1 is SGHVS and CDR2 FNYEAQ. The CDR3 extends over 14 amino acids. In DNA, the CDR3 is TGTGCCAGCAGCTTGAGGGGAGCTGGAAACACCATATATTTT. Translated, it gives CASSLRGAGNTIYF.